This entry concerns a single TCR beta chain. Its antigen is undetermined. V lost 3 bases and J 0 bases, leaving 10 bases between the germline ends. This CDR3 has 16 amino acids. Germline loops: CDR1 SGDLS, CDR2 YYNGEE. 60 Vbeta and 13 Jbeta primers were used in PCR. Sequencing used immunoSEQ multiplex PCR; TCRdb keeps in-frame clones, though not all of them. Of 55,000 to 75,000 clones in the sample, around 72% were seen once. These data belong to a study of cytomegalovirus exposure and HLA in healthy donors. Study-wide results and caveats: TRBV6-2, TRBV6-3 and some other V segments were unresolvable in 87-base-pair reads.

This TCR was recovered from a woman aged 25 to 39 in good health and CMV-seropositive. The material sequenced was PBMCs. The chain couples TRBV9 to TRBJ2-6; TRBD2 might be the D (6 bases). CDR3 in DNA: TGTGCCAGCAGCGCCCCCGGGAGCTCTGGGGCCAACGTCCTGACTTTC. Residues: CASSAPGSSGANVLTF. The full variable domain, rest sourced from reference TRBV9 and TRBJ2-6, is DSGVTQTPKHLITATGQRVTLRCSPRSGDLSVYWYQQSLDQGLQFLIQYYNGEERAKGNILERFSAQQFPDLHSELNLSSLELGDSALYFCASSAPGSSGANVLTFGAGSRLTVL.